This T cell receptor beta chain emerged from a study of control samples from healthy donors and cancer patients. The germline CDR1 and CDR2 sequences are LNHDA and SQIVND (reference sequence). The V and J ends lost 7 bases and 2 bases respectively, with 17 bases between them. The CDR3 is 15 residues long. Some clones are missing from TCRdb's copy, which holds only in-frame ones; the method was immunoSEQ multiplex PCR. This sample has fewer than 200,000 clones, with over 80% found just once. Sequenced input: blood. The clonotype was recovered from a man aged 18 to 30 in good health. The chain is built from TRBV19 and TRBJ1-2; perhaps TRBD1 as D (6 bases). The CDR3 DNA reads TGTGCCAGTATGACAGGACCGGCATTGAACTATGGCTACACCTTC. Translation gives CASMTGPALNYGYTF.